The rows below give T cell receptor beta chains drawn from one sample of a study of cytomegalovirus exposure and HLA in healthy donors. Only in-frame clones appear in the TCRdb table, and some are missing; sequencing was by immunoSEQ multiplex PCR. The table has roughly 130,000 clones, approximately 80% seen once; the top ten hold 1.5% to 2%. Sample: PBMCs. All receptors come from a man aged 40-55 years in good health and CMV-seronegative. Each CDR3 is given with its conserved first and last residue. Each record gives: J gene, V gene, D gene, CDR3 DNA, CDR3 protein. A D gene is named only where the DNA matches it firmly.

>TRBJ2-7|TRBV7-2|TRBD1
TGTGCCAGCAGCTTCGACAGGGTTCCGAAGTACGAGCAGTACTTC
CASSFDRVPKYEQYF
>TRBJ2-1|TRBV6-1|TRBD2
TGTGCCAGCAGTGAAGTCCCTAGCGGGAGCTACAATGAGCAGTTCTTC
CASSEVPSGSYNEQFF
>TRBJ2-7|TRBV2|TRBD2
TGTGCCAGCAGGCTCGGACTAGCGGGAGGGCTTAACGAGCAGTACTTC
CASRLGLAGGLNEQYF
>TRBJ2-5|TRBV5-1|-
TGCGCCAGCGCCCCAGGGGAGCTGGAGACCCAGTACTTC
CASAPGELETQYF
>TRBJ2-5|TRBV18|TRBD1
TGTGCCAGCTCACCACTAACAGGGGTGCATGAGACCCAGTACTTC
CASSPLTGVHETQYF
>TRBJ1-3|TRBV7-9|TRBD1
TGTGCCAGCAGCTTAGTCCCAGACAGGGAAGGAAACACCATATATTTT
CASSLVPDREGNTIYF
>TRBJ2-7|TRBV4-1|TRBD1
TGCGCCAGCAGCCCGGGACAGGGTTCCTACGAGCAGTACTTC
CASSPGQGSYEQYF
>TRBJ2-4|TRBV30|TRBD2
TGTGCTCTTGAGCCTAGCGGGGGGGGAGGCAGTCAGTACTTC
CALEPSGGGGSQYF
>TRBJ2-1|TRBV6-1|TRBD2
TGTGCCAGCAGTGAACCAATCGGGCCTAGCGGGAGCGATGAGCAGTTCTTC
CASSEPIGPSGSDEQFF
>TRBJ1-6|TRBV5-8|-
TGTGCCAGCAGCTTTCTTACAGATTATAATTCACCCCTCCACTTT
CASSFLTDYNSPLHF
>TRBJ2-2|TRBV5-1|TRBD2
TGCGCCAGCAGCTTGGGAGCGGGAGGATTCTCCGGGGAGCTGTTTTTT
CASSLGAGGFSGELFF
>TRBJ1-1|TRBV28|TRBD1
TGTGCCAGCAGCCCGGACAGGGGGCAGGTGGACACTGAAGCTTTCTTT
CASSPDRGQVDTEAFF
>TRBJ1-2|TRBV28|TRBD1
TGTGCCAGCAGTCCGCCCGGGACAGGGGGCGTGAAAGGCTATGGCTACACCTTC
CASSPPGTGGVKGYGYTF
>TRBJ2-1|TRBV9|TRBD1
TGTGCCAGCAGCATGACAGGGGGCCCAACCAACAATGAGCAGTTCTTC
CASSMTGGPTNNEQFF